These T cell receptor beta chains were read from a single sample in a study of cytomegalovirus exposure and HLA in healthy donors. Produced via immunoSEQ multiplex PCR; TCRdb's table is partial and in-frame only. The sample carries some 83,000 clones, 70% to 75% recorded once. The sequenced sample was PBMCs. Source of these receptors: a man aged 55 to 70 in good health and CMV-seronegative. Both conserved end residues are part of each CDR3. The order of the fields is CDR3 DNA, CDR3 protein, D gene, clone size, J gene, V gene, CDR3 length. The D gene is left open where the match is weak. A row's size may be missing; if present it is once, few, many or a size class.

CDR3 DNA: TGCGCCAGCAACCTTCGGGGACAGTCGGACACTGAAGCTTTCTTT
CDR3 protein: CASNLRGQSDTEAFF
D gene: TRBD1
clone size: NA
J gene: TRBJ1-1
V gene: TRBV5-1
CDR3 length: 15

CDR3 DNA: TGTGCCAGCAGCTTAGATCGTTTCGAGGTTACTGGCTACACCTTC
CDR3 protein: CASSLDRFEVTGYTF
D gene: NA
clone size: NA
J gene: TRBJ1-2
V gene: TRBV11-2
CDR3 length: 15

CDR3 DNA: TGTGCCAGCAGTTATAGCCACGGGGGCACAGATACGCAGTATTTT
CDR3 protein: CASSYSHGGTDTQYF
D gene: NA
clone size: NA
J gene: TRBJ2-3
V gene: TRBV6-5
CDR3 length: 15

CDR3 DNA: TGTGCCATCAGGTCGACAAGCTACGAGCAGTACTTC
CDR3 protein: CAIRSTSYEQYF
D gene: NA
clone size: few
J gene: TRBJ2-7
V gene: TRBV10-3
CDR3 length: 12

CDR3 DNA: TGTGCCAGCAGTTACGGACAGGGTTCCTACGAGCAGTACTTC
CDR3 protein: CASSYGQGSYEQYF
D gene: TRBD1
clone size: NA
J gene: TRBJ2-7
V gene: TRBV27
CDR3 length: 14

CDR3 DNA: TGTGCCAGCAGCTCCCTTGGACAGGGGGCCCCTTTTAACTATGGCTACACCTTC
CDR3 protein: CASSSLGQGAPFNYGYTF
D gene: TRBD1
clone size: NA
J gene: TRBJ1-2
V gene: TRBV7-9
CDR3 length: 18

CDR3 DNA: TGTGCCAGCAGCAACAGGGGCCAAAGAAACACCATATATTTT
CDR3 protein: CASSNRGQRNTIYF
D gene: TRBD1
clone size: NA
J gene: TRBJ1-3
V gene: TRBV11-1
CDR3 length: 14

CDR3 DNA: TGCAGCGTTGAAATTTTGGACAGGGGGCGTAAGGACTATGGCTACACCTTC
CDR3 protein: CSVEILDRGRKDYGYTF
D gene: TRBD1
clone size: NA
J gene: TRBJ1-2
V gene: TRBV29-1
CDR3 length: 17

CDR3 DNA: TGTGCCAGCAGCCCCGACAGGGGTACTAACTATGGCTACACCTTC
CDR3 protein: CASSPDRGTNYGYTF
D gene: TRBD1
clone size: NA
J gene: TRBJ1-2
V gene: TRBV5-5
CDR3 length: 15

CDR3 DNA: TGTGCCAGCAGCGACGGCGGGGAATATGGCTACACCTTC
CDR3 protein: CASSDGGEYGYTF
D gene: NA
clone size: NA
J gene: TRBJ1-2
V gene: TRBV5-4
CDR3 length: 13

CDR3 DNA: TGTGCCAGCAGCAATCCCACAGGGGGCCTTGGTAGCAATCAGCCCCAGCATTTT
CDR3 protein: CASSNPTGGLGSNQPQHF
D gene: TRBD1
clone size: few
J gene: TRBJ1-5
V gene: TRBV2
CDR3 length: 18

CDR3 DNA: TGCGCCAGCAGCACGGGACAGGGGGCTTGGTTCTTC
CDR3 protein: CASSTGQGAWFF
D gene: TRBD1
clone size: NA
J gene: TRBJ2-1
V gene: TRBV4-1
CDR3 length: 12

CDR3 DNA: TGTGCCAGCAGCTTCTCCACCGGGGAGCTGTTTTTT
CDR3 protein: CASSFSTGELFF
D gene: NA
clone size: NA
J gene: TRBJ2-2
V gene: TRBV11-3
CDR3 length: 12

CDR3 DNA: TGTGCCTGGAGGAGCCCAGGGGGCTCCAATCAGCCCCAGCATTTT
CDR3 protein: CAWRSPGGSNQPQHF
D gene: TRBD1
clone size: NA
J gene: TRBJ1-5
V gene: TRBV30
CDR3 length: 15

CDR3 DNA: TGTGCCAGCAGCTGGGGGGTGTTATATGGCTACACCTTC
CDR3 protein: CASSWGVLYGYTF
D gene: NA
clone size: NA
J gene: TRBJ1-2
V gene: TRBV5-6
CDR3 length: 13

CDR3 DNA: TGCGCCAGCAGCCCCTCGAGGGAGACCCAGTACTTC
CDR3 protein: CASSPSRETQYF
D gene: NA
clone size: NA
J gene: TRBJ2-5
V gene: TRBV5-1
CDR3 length: 12

CDR3 DNA: TGTGCCAGCAGCGTGAACCCCGGGACAGGGGACGTCTATGGCTACACCTTC
CDR3 protein: CASSVNPGTGDVYGYTF
D gene: TRBD1
clone size: NA
J gene: TRBJ1-2
V gene: TRBV9
CDR3 length: 17

CDR3 DNA: TGTGCCAGCAGCTCCGTGGACAGTATGAACACTGAAGCTTTCTTT
CDR3 protein: CASSSVDSMNTEAFF
D gene: NA
clone size: NA
J gene: TRBJ1-1
V gene: TRBV7-9
CDR3 length: 15

CDR3 DNA: TGTGCCAGCAGCTTTGGTGGCGGATCCTACGAGCAGTACTTC
CDR3 protein: CASSFGGGSYEQYF
D gene: NA
clone size: NA
J gene: TRBJ2-7
V gene: TRBV11-2
CDR3 length: 14

CDR3 DNA: TGTGCCAGCAGCTCCAATGGACAGGGGACTGAAGCTTTCTTT
CDR3 protein: CASSSNGQGTEAFF
D gene: TRBD1
clone size: few
J gene: TRBJ1-1
V gene: TRBV6-5
CDR3 length: 14

CDR3 DNA: TGTGCCAGCAGCTTAGATCCGGGAGGGGCTGAAGCTTTCTTT
CDR3 protein: CASSLDPGGAEAFF
D gene: NA
clone size: NA
J gene: TRBJ1-1
V gene: TRBV11-3
CDR3 length: 14

CDR3 DNA: TGTGCCAGCTCACCACAGACAGGGGTAAACACTGAAGCTTTCTTT
CDR3 protein: CASSPQTGVNTEAFF
D gene: TRBD1
clone size: NA
J gene: TRBJ1-1
V gene: TRBV18
CDR3 length: 15

CDR3 DNA: TGTGCCACCAGCAGAGCAGGGTTTAACTATGGCTACACCTTC
CDR3 protein: CATSRAGFNYGYTF
D gene: NA
clone size: NA
J gene: TRBJ1-2
V gene: TRBV15
CDR3 length: 14

CDR3 DNA: TGTGCCTGCACCCCGACAGTGAACACTGAAGCTTTCTTT
CDR3 protein: CACTPTVNTEAFF
D gene: NA
clone size: NA
J gene: TRBJ1-1
V gene: TRBV21-1
CDR3 length: 13

CDR3 DNA: TGTGCCAGCAGCCCCAATCCGGGACAGGGAGATGTTGAGCAGTACTTC
CDR3 protein: CASSPNPGQGDVEQYF
D gene: TRBD1
clone size: NA
J gene: TRBJ2-7
V gene: TRBV6-4
CDR3 length: 16